These T cell receptor beta chains were read from a single sample in a study of blood T cell repertoires in COVID-19. The method was immunoSEQ multiplex PCR; TCRdb's version includes in-frame clones alone and lacks a portion of them. The sample includes 250,000 or so clones, around 90% seen only once; the top ten take approximately 4%. Material for sequencing was PBMCs or T cells enriched from blood (not recorded which). The receptor source for this set is a woman aged 25 to 45 with acute COVID-19. Each CDR3 is given with its conserved first and last residue. D genes are given only for firm matches. A clone size is listed for some rows: how often the clone was seen (once, few, many), or a class if it is expanded.

v_gene: TRBV30
j_gene: TRBJ2-5
d_gene: TRBD2
abundance: .
CDR3aa: CAWSGEGRETQYF
CDR3nt: TGTGCCTGGAGTGGGGAGGGTCGAGAGACCCAGTACTTC

v_gene: TRBV6-7
j_gene: TRBJ2-2
d_gene: TRBD1
abundance: once
CDR3aa: CASSYPDRAPGENTGELFF
CDR3nt: TGTGCCAGCAGTTACCCCGACAGGGCCCCTGGAGAGAACACCGGGGAGCTGTTTTTT

v_gene: TRBV4-3
j_gene: TRBJ2-1
d_gene: TRBD2
abundance: .
CDR3aa: CASSQDVTSGQGERFF
CDR3nt: TGCGCCAGCAGCCAAGATGTTACTAGCGGTCAGGGTGAGCGGTTCTTC

v_gene: TRBV27
j_gene: TRBJ1-2
d_gene: .
abundance: .
CDR3aa: CASSEQGSGGYTF
CDR3nt: TGTGCCAGCAGCGAACAGGGATCAGGTGGCTACACCTTC

v_gene: TRBV6-1
j_gene: TRBJ1-3
d_gene: .
abundance: .
CDR3aa: CASSENVPGTGNTIYF
CDR3nt: TGTGCCAGCAGTGAAAATGTGCCAGGGACTGGAAACACCATATATTTT

v_gene: TRBV10-3
j_gene: TRBJ2-3
d_gene: .
abundance: .
CDR3aa: CATLEPSTDTQYF
CDR3nt: TGTGCCACCCTAGAGCCTAGCACAGATACGCAGTATTTT

v_gene: TRBV21-1
j_gene: TRBJ2-7
d_gene: .
abundance: .
CDR3aa: CASSWRGEGFYEQYF
CDR3nt: TGTGCCAGCAGCTGGAGGGGGGAGGGATTCTACGAGCAGTACTTC

v_gene: TRBV7-3
j_gene: TRBJ2-6
d_gene: .
abundance: .
CDR3aa: CASGLGGANVLTF
CDR3nt: TGTGCCAGCGGTCTAGGAGGGGCCAACGTCCTGACTTTC

v_gene: TRBV29-1
j_gene: TRBJ2-1
d_gene: TRBD2
abundance: .
CDR3aa: CSAAGTSGYNEQFF
CDR3nt: TGCAGCGCCGCCGGGACTAGCGGTTACAATGAGCAGTTCTTC

v_gene: TRBV30
j_gene: TRBJ2-1
d_gene: .
abundance: .
CDR3aa: CAWRGEGGPAGEQFF
CDR3nt: TGTGCCTGGAGGGGAGAGGGAGGCCCTGCGGGGGAGCAGTTCTTC

v_gene: TRBV5-1
j_gene: TRBJ2-7
d_gene: .
abundance: .
CDR3aa: CASSLVGRVSDEQYF
CDR3nt: TGCGCCAGCAGCTTGGTTGGCAGGGTGTCGGACGAGCAGTACTTC

v_gene: TRBV30
j_gene: TRBJ2-6
d_gene: .
abundance: .
CDR3aa: CAWSDWGLSGANVLTF
CDR3nt: TGTGCCTGGAGTGACTGGGGGCTATCTGGGGCCAACGTCCTGACTTTC

v_gene: TRBV5-1
j_gene: TRBJ2-5
d_gene: .
abundance: .
CDR3aa: CASSLAGMGAETQYF
CDR3nt: TGCGCCAGCAGCTTGGCCGGGATGGGGGCAGAGACCCAGTACTTC

v_gene: TRBV19
j_gene: TRBJ2-7
d_gene: .
abundance: .
CDR3aa: CASRGENYEQYF
CDR3nt: TGTGCCAGCAGGGGCGAGAACTACGAGCAGTACTTC

v_gene: TRBV7-8
j_gene: TRBJ1-5
d_gene: .
abundance: .
CDR3aa: CASNPGTNYQPQHF
CDR3nt: TGTGCCAGCAACCCCGGGACAAATTATCAGCCCCAGCATTTT

v_gene: TRBV5-8
j_gene: TRBJ2-6
d_gene: TRBD1
abundance: .
CDR3aa: CASSPKQGTGANVLTF
CDR3nt: TGTGCCAGCAGCCCAAAACAGGGGACTGGGGCCAACGTCCTGACTTTC

v_gene: TRBV30
j_gene: TRBJ2-5
d_gene: .
abundance: .
CDR3aa: CAWRGGPGETQYF
CDR3nt: TGTGCCTGGAGGGGGGGTCCCGGCGAGACCCAGTACTTC

v_gene: TRBV25-1
j_gene: TRBJ1-2
d_gene: TRBD1
abundance: .
CDR3aa: CASSDGTGYGYTF
CDR3nt: TGTGCCAGCAGTGATGGGACAGGATATGGCTACACCTTC

v_gene: TRBV2
j_gene: TRBJ2-3
d_gene: TRBD2
abundance: .
CDR3aa: CASIGGRVSISTDTQYF
CDR3nt: TGTGCCAGCATAGGCGGGAGGGTATCGATTAGCACAGATACGCAGTATTTT

v_gene: TRBV28
j_gene: TRBJ2-7
d_gene: .
abundance: .
CDR3aa: CASSFRLDNEQYF
CDR3nt: TGTGCCAGCAGTTTTAGGCTGGACAACGAGCAGTACTTC

v_gene: TRBV27
j_gene: TRBJ2-7
d_gene: TRBD2
abundance: .
CDR3aa: CASSPNGGYEQYF
CDR3nt: TGTGCCAGCAGCCCAAACGGGGGGTACGAGCAGTACTTC

v_gene: TRBV7-3
j_gene: TRBJ2-1
d_gene: .
abundance: .
CDR3aa: CASSLTGGSNEQFF
CDR3nt: TGTGCCAGCAGCTTAACAGGAGGGAGCAATGAGCAGTTCTTC

v_gene: TRBV27
j_gene: TRBJ1-2
d_gene: .
abundance: .
CDR3aa: CASTPTGFDYGYTF
CDR3nt: TGTGCCAGCACCCCAACAGGGTTTGACTATGGCTACACCTTC

v_gene: TRBV7-9
j_gene: TRBJ2-2
d_gene: TRBD2
abundance: few
CDR3aa: CASSLTRTSGTGELFF
CDR3nt: TGTGCCAGCAGCCTTACTCGGACTAGCGGCACCGGGGAGCTGTTTTTT

v_gene: TRBV28
j_gene: TRBJ2-3
d_gene: TRBD2
abundance: .
CDR3aa: CASSLIAGVQDTQYF
CDR3nt: TGTGCCAGCAGCCTGATAGCGGGAGTACAGGATACGCAGTATTTT

v_gene: TRBV12-3/TRBV12-4
j_gene: TRBJ2-7
d_gene: .
abundance: .
CDR3aa: CASSYQGYEQYF
CDR3nt: TGTGCCAGCAGTTATCAGGGCTACGAGCAGTACTTC

v_gene: TRBV19
j_gene: TRBJ2-7
d_gene: .
abundance: .
CDR3aa: CASSPRGTSEQYF
CDR3nt: TGTGCCAGTAGTCCCCGAGGAACTAGCGAGCAGTACTTC

v_gene: TRBV5-8
j_gene: TRBJ2-3
d_gene: TRBD2
abundance: .
CDR3aa: CASSTLAGDTQYF
CDR3nt: TGTGCCAGCAGCACTTTAGCGGGAGATACGCAGTATTTT

v_gene: TRBV2
j_gene: TRBJ2-1
d_gene: TRBD2
abundance: .
CDR3aa: CASSEAPSGTPYNEQFF
CDR3nt: TGTGCCAGCAGTGAAGCTCCTAGCGGGACCCCCTACAATGAGCAGTTCTTC

v_gene: TRBV6-5
j_gene: TRBJ1-2
d_gene: .
abundance: .
CDR3aa: CASSLGADYGYTF
CDR3nt: TGTGCCAGCAGTTTGGGGGCGGACTATGGCTACACCTTC